The TCR beta chain described here comes from a study of cytomegalovirus exposure and HLA in healthy donors. Study-level findings and limits: Further analysis was carried out later, and it showed several of the most significant clusters appearing linked to common viral pathogens. Analyses of presence/absence relied on an assumption of roughly uniform sequencing depth across donors.

This clone has just one count. Its antigen is still unknown. 13 Jbeta primers and 60 Vbeta primers were used for the PCR. Here immunoSEQ multiplex PCR was the method, and the copy in TCRdb shows in-frame clones only, minus some. Of about 160,000 clones in the sample, about 77% are singletons; the top ten hold 9% to 10%. Germline loops: CDR1 GTSNPN, CDR2 SVGIG (reference sequence). CDR3 length: 13 amino acids. Deletions cut 7 bases from V and 3 bases from J, with 13 bases between. Sequences were obtained from PBMCs. This TCR derives from a man aged 18 to 30 in good health and CMV-seropositive. The chain couples TRBV30 to TRBJ2-1, with unresolved D. The CDR3 reads CAYTRRYYNEQFF. The DNA of the CDR3 is TGTGCCTATACCCGTAGATACTACAATGAGCAGTTCTTC.